These 23 T cell receptor beta chains were sequenced from one sample in a study of T cells after yellow fever vaccination. Each CDR3 protein is one row after TCRdb ran MiXCR on the 5' RACE reads. The top ten hold roughly 0.76% of the sample, which has over 110,000 distinct CDR3 sequences, roughly 8% seen once. Source: CD4+ T cells sorted from PBMCs, taken 5 days after the yellow fever booster vaccination. Every receptor here comes from a man aged 30 to 45 who received the YFV17D yellow fever vaccine.

This clonotype was found many times. The V call is TRBV29-1, the J call TRBJ2-1; the D is unclear. Germline values: CDR1 SQVTM, CDR2 ANQGSEA. Trimming shortened V by 0 bases and J by 7 bases, and 16 bases separated the two germline ends. The CDR3 extends over 15 amino acids. CDR3: CSVEDWQTGRNEQFF. CDR3 DNA sequence: TGCAGCGTTGAAGATTGGCAAACGGGTCGGAATGAGCAGTTCTTC.

This clonotype was counted many times. Here the CDR3 DNA reads TGCGCCAGCAGCTTGGCCACTAGCGGGACGGCCTACGAGCAGTACTTC. Protein product: CASSLATSGTAYEQYF. This chain joins TRBV5-1 and TRBJ2-7; 10 nucleotides match TRBD2. From germline, CDR1 is SGHRS and CDR2 YFSETQ. The trim removed 0 bases at V and 2 bases at J, leaving 5 bases unmatched. The CDR3 has 16 amino acids.

This clonotype was recorded at least ten times. The chain is built from TRBV7-2 and TRBJ2-2, with 8 nucleotides matching TRBD2. Germline V gene sequence: CDR1 SGHTA, CDR2 FQGNSA. The CDR3 loop spans 17 amino acids. After removal of 5 bases from V and 6 bases from J, the junction contained 14 bases not matched to a gene. Here the CDR3 DNA reads TGTGCCAGCAGCGCCCCTACGGGGGGGCTAATTGCCGGGGAGCTGTTTTTT. Its protein product is CASSAPTGGLIAGELFF.

This clonotype was observed a handful of times. The chain combines TRBV20-1 with TRBJ2-1, with D tentatively TRBD1 (5 bases). Trimming removed 4 bases from V and 3 bases from J, with 16 bases in between. Per germline, CDR1 DFQATT and CDR2 SNEGSKA (reference sequence). The CDR3 length is 15 residues. The CDR3 coding sequence is TGCAGTGCTATAAGACAGCCCTTGGACTACAATGAGCAGTTCTTC. This translates into CSAIRQPLDYNEQFF.

This rearrangement joins TRBV2 to TRBJ2-6; perhaps TRBD1 as D (6 bases). Trimming shortened V by 5 bases and J by 0 bases, and 11 bases separated the two germline ends. CDR3 length: 16 residues. Germline loops: CDR1 SNHLY, CDR2 FYNNEI. As DNA, the CDR3 is TGTGCCAGCAGTAATACAGGGCCCTCTGGGGCCAACGTCCTGACTTTC. This translates into CASSNTGPSGANVLTF.

This rearrangement joins TRBV28 to TRBJ2-2, with D hard to call. Trimming stripped 3 bases from V and 6 bases from J, with 11 bases between. CDR3 size: 14 residues. The germline gives CDR1 MDHEN, CDR2 SYDVKM. This CDR3 reads CASSLLTSSGELFF. CDR3 in DNA: TGTGCCAGCAGTTTGCTTACAAGCTCCGGGGAGCTGTTTTTT.

In this sample, this clonotype turned up many times. The J gene is TRBJ1-6, the V gene TRBV12-3 or TRBV12-4, with D possibly being TRBD1 (5 bases). The CDR3 has 14 amino acids. The ends were cut back, 3 bases at V and 8 bases at J, with 11 bases in the middle. The CDR3 DNA sequence: TGTGCCAGCAGTTTCGGGCAGGGTGATTCACCCCTCCACTTT. It is translated as CASSFGQGDSPLHF.

This clonotype came up many times. The rearrangement uses TRBV7-9 and TRBJ1-1; 8 bases agree with TRBD1. This CDR3 comprises 12 residues. From germline, CDR1 is SEHNR and CDR2 FQNEAQ (reference sequence). The J segment lost 4 bases and the V segment lost 9 bases, leaving 4 bases of the junction unmatched. CDR3 region: CASLTGGTEAFF. Written as DNA, the CDR3 is TGTGCCAGTCTAACAGGGGGCACTGAAGCTTTCTTT. Variable domain in full (rest from reference TRBV7-9 and TRBJ1-1): DTGVSQNPRHKITKRGQNVTFRCDPISEHNRLYWYRQTLGQGPEFLTYFQNEAQLEKSRLLSDRFSAERPKGSFSTLEIQRTEQGDSAMYLCASLTGGTEAFFGQGTRLTVV.

In its sample, this clonotype was seen many times. The chain links TRBV6-2 or TRBV6-3 to TRBJ2-1; unclear D gene. V was pared by 7 bases and J by 0 bases, with 4 bases between. The CDR3 consists of 12 residues. The V gene's germline CDR1 is MNHEY and CDR2 SVGEGT. As DNA, the CDR3 is TGTGCCAGCAAAGGCTCCTACAATGAGCAGTTCTTC. Its translation is CASKGSYNEQFF.

Here the CDR3 DNA reads TGTGCCAGCAGTGAAGGGACAGGGGGGTCTGGCTACACCTTC. It yields the protein CASSEGTGGSGYTF. The V and J genes are TRBV6-1 and TRBJ1-2, with 10 bases matching TRBD1. CDR3 size: 14 residues. With 1 base clipped from V and 7 bases from J, the junction kept 3 bases outside the gene matches. CDR1 is MNHNS and CDR2 is SASEGT in the germline V gene.

This clonotype has just a few counts. This rearrangement joins TRBV7-2 to TRBJ2-7, with TRBD2 matching over 9 bases. Germline CDR1 is SGHTA and CDR2 is FQGNSA. After removal of 5 bases from V and 7 bases from J, the junction contained 9 bases not matched to a gene. This CDR3 comprises 14 residues. CDR3 DNA: TGTGCCAGCAGCCCGCGCGGGGGGGGCCTAGAGCAGTACTTC. Translation: CASSPRGGGLEQYF.

Many counts were recorded for this clonotype. V is TRBV20-1 and J is TRBJ2-3, with TRBD1 as a possible D gene (5 bases). The CDR3 is made up of 14 amino acids. Germline-derived CDR1 and CDR2 are DFQATT and SNEGSKA (reference sequence). V was clipped by 0 bases and J by 6 bases, with 13 bases between them. CDR3 DNA: TGCAGTGCTAGAGATCGGGCCAGGGCGGATACGCAGTATTTT. Its translation: CSARDRARADTQYF.

At least ten counts were recorded for this clonotype. This chain connects TRBV7-2 to TRBJ2-1; 7 bases are shared with TRBD2. The length of the CDR3 is 16 residues. V was clipped by 1 base and J by 2 bases; unmatched bases: 5. Germline V lookup: CDR1 SGHTA, CDR2 FQGNSA. CDR3 loop: CASSLVSSGTYNEQFF. The CDR3 DNA is TGTGCCAGCAGCTTAGTTTCTAGCGGTACCTACAATGAGCAGTTCTTC.

This clonotype was counted ten times or more. V is TRBV7-2 and J is TRBJ2-1, with D unclear. Germline V gives CDR1 SGHTA, CDR2 FQGNSA. V lost 5 bases and J 3 bases, leaving 11 bases between the germline ends. The CDR3 is made up of 14 amino acids. In DNA, the CDR3 is TGTGCCAGCAGCCCGCTTGGGAACTACAATGAGCAGTTCTTC. This encodes CASSPLGNYNEQFF.

This clonotype has a count of ten or more. V gene TRBV23-1 combines with J gene TRBJ2-7; either TRBD1 or TRBD2 may supply D (5 bases each). TRBV23-1 is an open reading frame, and its role is uncertain. Trimming shortened V by 0 bases and J by 0 bases, and 9 bases separated the two germline ends. The CDR3 loop spans 15 amino acids. The CDR3 nucleotides are TGCGCCAGCAGTCAATCGTGGGGGATCTCCTACGAGCAGTACTTC. Its protein is CASSQSWGISYEQYF.

This clonotype was detected many times. V usage is TRBV18 and J usage is TRBJ1-1; possible D gene TRBD1, 6 bases. V lost 3 bases to trimming and J lost 4 bases, with 18 bases between them. The CDR3 is made up of 16 amino acids. Per the germline V gene, CDR1 is KGHSH and CDR2 is LQKENI. The CDR3 here is CASSPSIGGGGTEAFF. The CDR3 DNA is TGTGCCAGCTCACCTTCAATTGGGGGAGGGGGCACTGAAGCTTTCTTT.

This clonotype was seen many times. The chain links TRBV7-3 to TRBJ2-3, with D hard to call. Trimming removed 4 bases from V and 0 bases from J, with 11 bases in between. In germline, CDR1 is SGHTA, CDR2 FQGTGA. The CDR3 sequence is 15 residues long. The CDR3 loop is CASSSTLSSTDTQYF. The CDR3 nucleotides read TGTGCCAGCAGCTCGACACTCTCTAGCACAGATACGCAGTATTTT.

This clonotype showed up just a few times. The rearrangement links TRBV19 to TRBJ2-7, with D perhaps TRBD2 (5 bases). This CDR3 comprises 14 residues. The V gene lost 1 base and the J gene lost 3 bases, with 10 bases spanning the gap. Germline CDR1 LNHDA, CDR2 SQIVND (reference sequence). CDR3 residues: CASSIAGRDYEQYF. The CDR3 DNA reads as TGTGCCAGTAGTATAGCGGGTCGGGACTACGAGCAGTACTTC. Complete variable domain (other parts from reference TRBV19 and TRBJ2-7): DGGITQSPKYLFRKEGQNVTLSCEQNLNHDAMYWYRQDPGQGLRLIYYSQIVNDFQKGDIAEGYSVSREKKESFPLTVTSAQKNPTAFYLCASSIAGRDYEQYFGPGTRLTVT.

This clonotype was found many times. The V and J genes are TRBV11-3 and TRBJ2-1; perhaps TRBD2 as D (6 bases). In germline, CDR1 is SGHNT, CDR2 YENEEA. The V gene lost 5 bases and the J gene lost 6 bases, with 17 bases spanning the gap. The CDR3 is 15 amino acids. The DNA for the CDR3 is TGTGCCAGCAGCCTCCGGGACTCCGGGGGCAATGAGCAGTTCTTC. This codes for CASSLRDSGGNEQFF.

This clonotype was found many times. J is TRBJ2-5 and V is TRBV5-1; D may be TRBD1 (6 bases). Germline V lookup: CDR1 SGHRS, CDR2 YFSETQ. The CDR3 runs to 17 residues. Trimming took 4 bases from V and 1 from J, leaving 20 bases between them. CDR3 amino acids: CASSLTWTAPIQETQYF. The CDR3 DNA is TGCGCCAGCAGCCTGACGTGGACAGCCCCGATCCAAGAGACCCAGTACTTC. Full variable domain (remainder filled in from reference TRBV5-1 and TRBJ2-5): KAGVTQTPRYLIKTRGQQVTLSCSPISGHRSVSWYQQTPGQGLQFLFEYFSETQRNKGNFPGRFSGRQFSNSRSEMNVSTLELGDSALYLCASSLTWTAPIQETQYFGPGTRLLVL.

This clonotype has more than one count but fewer than ten. The rearrangement uses TRBV6-5 and TRBJ2-4; weak D call: TRBD2 (5 bases). Between the trimmed V and J ends, which lost 4 bases and 8 bases, there was a span of 15 bases. CDR3 length equals 14 residues. Germline-derived CDR1 and CDR2 are MNHEY and SVGAGI. The CDR3: CASSSQAGADIQYF. The CDR3 DNA follows: TGTGCCAGCAGTTCCCAGGCCGGAGCGGACATTCAGTACTTC.

The table lists this clonotype with many counts. This sequence joins TRBV12-3 or TRBV12-4 and TRBJ2-1; TRBD2 aligns across 9 bases. J lost 7 bases, V lost 2 bases, and 3 bases had no gene match. The CDR3 totals 14 residues. CDR3 coding DNA: TGTGCCAGCAGTTTACAACTAGCGGGTAATGAGCAGTTCTTC. It encodes CASSLQLAGNEQFF.

This clonotype occurred many times. CDR3 loop: CASSDRLAPLSEQYF. The CDR3 bases are TGTGCCAGCAGTGACAGGCTAGCACCCCTTTCCGAGCAGTACTTC. The genes are TRBV6-4 and TRBJ2-7, with D perhaps TRBD2 (5 bases). V was pared by 2 bases and J by 6 bases, with 17 bases between. The CDR3 runs to 15 residues. Germline V CDR1 and CDR2: MRHNA, SNTAGT.